This TCR beta chain stems from a study of cytomegalovirus exposure and HLA in healthy donors. Primers for the PCR totalled 60 Vbeta and 13 Jbeta. Profiled with immunoSEQ multiplex PCR; TCRdb holds only in-frame clones, not every one. The top ten hold 1.3% of the sample, which has over 100,000 clones, around 79% seen once. The ends were cut back, 1 base at V and 11 bases at J, with 17 bases in the middle. Germline V gene sequence: CDR1 MGHRA, CDR2 YSYEKL. The CDR3 contains 15 residues. Sequencing was done on a sample of PBMCs. This chain links TRBV4-1 with TRBJ2-2; TRBD2 is a possible D gene (6 bases). The receptor was isolated from a woman aged 35 to 49 in good health and CMV-seronegative. CDR3 bases: TGCGCCAGCAGCCAAGTTTGGCGGGGTCCGGATGAGCTGTTTTTT. Encoded protein: CASSQVWRGPDELFF.